This entry features one TCR beta chain sequence. Antigen: not known. Some clones are missing from TCRdb's copy, which holds only in-frame ones; the method was immunoSEQ multiplex PCR. The sample has 100,000 to 150,000 clones; 84% are singletons. The data are from a study of identifying expanded T cells in peripheral blood. Study-wide results and limits: Approximately 2-week clone count variance significantly increased as total template count grew. Over two and four weeks, about 15 and 19 clones changed, versus approximately 1.2 between replicates.

Germline V gene data show CDR1 as MNHNY and CDR2 as SVGAGI (reference sequence). The germline V and J ends were trimmed by 6 bases and 4 bases, with 19 bases remaining between them. This CDR3 has 16 residues. The chain links TRBV6-6 to TRBJ1-5; D is perhaps TRBD1 (5 bases). The material sequenced was blood. The receptor was isolated from a person between 18 and 75 years old in good health. Here the CDR3 reads CASSIQGNGGNQPQHF. As DNA, the CDR3 is TGTGCCAGCAGCATCCAGGGAAACGGAGGGAATCAGCCCCAGCATTTT.